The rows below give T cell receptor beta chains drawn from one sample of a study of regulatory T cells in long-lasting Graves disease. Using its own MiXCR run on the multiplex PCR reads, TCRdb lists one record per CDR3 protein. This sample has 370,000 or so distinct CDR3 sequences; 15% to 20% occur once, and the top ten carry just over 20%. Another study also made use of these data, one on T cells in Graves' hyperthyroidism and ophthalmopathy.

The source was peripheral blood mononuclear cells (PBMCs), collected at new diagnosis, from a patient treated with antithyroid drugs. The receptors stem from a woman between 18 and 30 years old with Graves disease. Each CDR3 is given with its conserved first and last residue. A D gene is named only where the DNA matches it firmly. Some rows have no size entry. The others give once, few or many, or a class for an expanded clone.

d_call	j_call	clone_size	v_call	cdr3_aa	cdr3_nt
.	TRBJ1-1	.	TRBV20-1	CSARRGQGNTEAFF	TGCAGTGCTAGGAGGGGCCAGGGTAACACTGAAGCTTTCTTT
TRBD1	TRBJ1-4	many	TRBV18	CASSPDRGSEKLFF	TGTGCCAGCTCACCGGACAGGGGAAGTGAAAAACTGTTTTTT
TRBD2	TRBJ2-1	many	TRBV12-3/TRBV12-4	CASRTSGRAGNEQFF	TGTGCCAGCAGAACTAGCGGGAGGGCCGGAAATGAGCAGTTCTTC
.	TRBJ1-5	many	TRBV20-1	CSAQGALDQPQHF	TGCAGTGCCCAAGGGGCCCTAGATCAGCCCCAGCATTTT
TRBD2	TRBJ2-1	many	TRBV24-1	CATSDFLAGPQFF	TGTGCCACCAGTGATTTCCTAGCGGGGCCGCAGTTCTTC
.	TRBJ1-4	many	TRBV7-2	CASSSLAVNEKLFF	TGTGCCAGCAGCTCCTTGGCTGTGAATGAAAAACTGTTTTTT
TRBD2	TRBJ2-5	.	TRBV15	CATSSTSGGGETQYF	TGTGCCACCAGCTCTACTAGCGGGGGGGGGGAGACCCAGTACTTC
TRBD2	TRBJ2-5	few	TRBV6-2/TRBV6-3	CASSYSTTRRESETQYF	TGTGCCAGCAGTTACTCGACCACGCGGCGGGAGTCGGAGACCCAGTACTTC
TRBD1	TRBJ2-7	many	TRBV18	CASSPQRLGTGSSYEQYF	TGTGCCAGCTCACCACAGAGGCTGGGGACAGGGAGCTCCTACGAGCAGTACTTC
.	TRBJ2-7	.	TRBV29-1	CSVEGLGDKGGRYEQYF	TGCAGCGTTGAAGGTCTCGGTGACAAAGGGGGTCGGTACGAGCAGTACTTC
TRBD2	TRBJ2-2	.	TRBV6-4	CASRSYLAGVSGELFF	TGTGCCAGCAGGTCCTACCTAGCGGGAGTTTCCGGGGAGCTGTTTTTT
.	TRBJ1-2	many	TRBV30	CAWSRLGGYTF	TGTGCCTGGAGCAGACTTGGAGGCTACACCTTC
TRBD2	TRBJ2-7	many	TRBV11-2	CASSFASGSYEQYF	TGTGCCAGCAGCTTCGCTAGCGGCTCCTACGAGCAGTACTTC
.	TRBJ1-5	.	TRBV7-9	CASSLVSSNQPQHF	TGTGCCAGCAGCTTAGTTAGTAGCAATCAGCCCCAGCATTTT
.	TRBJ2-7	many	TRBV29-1	CSVSLRREQYF	TGCAGCGTCTCACTTAGACGGGAGCAGTACTTC
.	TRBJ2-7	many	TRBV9	CASSPGNEQYF	TGTGCCAGCAGCCCCGGGAACGAGCAGTACTTC
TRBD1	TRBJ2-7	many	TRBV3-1	CASSRTGEYYEQYF	TGTGCCAGCAGCCGGACAGGAGAATACTACGAGCAGTACTTC
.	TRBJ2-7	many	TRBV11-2	CASSLNRVYEQYF	TGTGCCAGCAGCTTAAACAGGGTTTACGAGCAGTACTTC
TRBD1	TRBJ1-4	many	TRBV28	CASSRGQGHNEKLFF	TGTGCCAGCAGCCGAGGACAGGGACACAATGAAAAACTGTTTTTT
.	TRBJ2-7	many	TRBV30	CAWSLNYEQYF	TGTGCCTGGAGTCTAAACTACGAGCAGTACTTC
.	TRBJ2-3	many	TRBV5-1	CASSDRRSTDTQYF	TGCGCCAGCAGCGATCGGCGGAGCACAGATACGCAGTATTTT
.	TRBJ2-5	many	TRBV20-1	CSARDALHPTAQETQYF	TGCAGTGCTAGAGATGCCTTACACCCGACTGCCCAAGAGACCCAGTACTTC
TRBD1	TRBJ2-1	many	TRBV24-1	CATSDFGQEANEQFF	TGTGCCACCAGTGATTTTGGACAGGAAGCAAATGAGCAGTTCTTC
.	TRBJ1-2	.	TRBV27	CASSSGGRDYGYTF	TGTGCCAGCAGTTCTGGGGGGCGCGACTATGGCTACACCTTC
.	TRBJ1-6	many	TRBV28	CASSFRPDNSPLHF	TGTGCCAGCAGTTTTCGCCCCGATAATTCACCCCTCCACTTT
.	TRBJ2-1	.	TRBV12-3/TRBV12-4	CASSLQQLNEQFF	TGTGCCAGCAGTCTACAACAGCTTAATGAGCAGTTCTTC
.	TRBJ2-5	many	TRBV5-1	CASSAGGRGETQYF	TGCGCCAGCAGCGCTGGGGGAAGGGGAGAGACCCAGTACTTC
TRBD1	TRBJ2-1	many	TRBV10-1	CASSESWDRGINEQFF	TGCGCCAGCAGTGAAAGTTGGGACAGGGGGATCAATGAGCAGTTCTTC
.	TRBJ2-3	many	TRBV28	CASSLYSLSTDTQYF	TGTGCCAGCAGTTTATACAGTCTTAGCACAGATACGCAGTATTTT
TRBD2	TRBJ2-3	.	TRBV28	CASRAAGVFADTQYF	TGTGCCAGCAGGGCCGCGGGGGTTTTCGCAGATACGCAGTATTTT
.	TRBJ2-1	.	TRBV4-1	CASSQGGGGGVNEQFF	TGCGCCAGCAGCCAAGGCGGCGGAGGGGGGGTCAATGAGCAGTTCTTC
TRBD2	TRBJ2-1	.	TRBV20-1	CSARGPSGLYNEQFF	TGCAGTGCTAGGGGTCCTAGCGGGCTTTACAATGAGCAGTTCTTC
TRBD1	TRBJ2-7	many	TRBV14	CASSPWDRVREQYF	TGTGCCAGCAGCCCCTGGGACAGGGTCCGCGAGCAGTACTTC
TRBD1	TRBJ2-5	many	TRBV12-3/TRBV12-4	CASNRGPETQYF	TGTGCCAGCAACAGGGGGCCGGAGACCCAGTACTTC
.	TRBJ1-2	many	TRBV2	CASSLGVNYGYTF	TGTGCCAGCAGCTTAGGCGTTAACTATGGCTACACCTTC
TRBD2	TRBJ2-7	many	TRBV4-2	CASSQDQLAGREQYF	TGTGCCAGCAGCCAAGATCAGCTAGCGGGTAGAGAGCAGTACTTC
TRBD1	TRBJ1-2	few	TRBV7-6	CASSLFKGGPRGYTF	TGTGCCAGCAGCTTATTTAAAGGGGGCCCTAGAGGCTACACCTTC
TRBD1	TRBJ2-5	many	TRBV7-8	CASIRTGVKGEETQYF	TGTGCCAGCATCCGAACAGGGGTAAAAGGCGAAGAGACCCAGTACTTC
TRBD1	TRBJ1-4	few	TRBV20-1	CSAKVTGTEKLFF	TGCAGTGCTAAAGTGACAGGGACTGAAAAACTGTTTTTT
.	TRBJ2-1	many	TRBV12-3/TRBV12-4	CASRGTSYNEQFF	TGTGCCAGCAGGGGGACATCCTACAATGAGCAGTTCTTC
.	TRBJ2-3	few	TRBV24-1	CATSEPGRSTDTQYF	TGTGCCACCAGTGAACCGGGACGGAGCACAGATACGCAGTATTTT
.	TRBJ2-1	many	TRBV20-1	CSARGGPYNEQFF	TGCAGTGCTAGAGGGGGTCCTTACAATGAGCAGTTCTTC
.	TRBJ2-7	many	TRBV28	CASSSPGSYEQYF	TGTGCCAGCAGTTCTCCGGGGTCCTACGAGCAGTACTTC
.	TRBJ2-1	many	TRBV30	CAWGMNEQFF	TGTGCCTGGGGTATGAATGAGCAGTTCTTC
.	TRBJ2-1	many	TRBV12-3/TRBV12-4	CASSSRGAVVNEQFF	TGTGCCAGCAGTTCTAGGGGCGCGGTAGTAAATGAGCAGTTCTTC
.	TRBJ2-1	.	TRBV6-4	CASSDSFENEQFF	TGTGCCAGCAGTGACAGCTTCGAGAATGAGCAGTTCTTC
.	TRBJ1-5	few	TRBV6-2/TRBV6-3	CASSYSMTRPQHF	TGTGCCAGCAGTTACTCGATGACAAGGCCCCAGCATTTT
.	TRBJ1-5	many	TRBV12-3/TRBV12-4	CASSPRQDQPQHF	TGTGCCAGCAGCCCCCGACAGGATCAGCCCCAGCATTTT
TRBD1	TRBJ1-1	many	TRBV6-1	CASRKGDREGTEAFF	TGTGCCAGCAGAAAAGGGGACAGGGAGGGAACTGAAGCTTTCTTT